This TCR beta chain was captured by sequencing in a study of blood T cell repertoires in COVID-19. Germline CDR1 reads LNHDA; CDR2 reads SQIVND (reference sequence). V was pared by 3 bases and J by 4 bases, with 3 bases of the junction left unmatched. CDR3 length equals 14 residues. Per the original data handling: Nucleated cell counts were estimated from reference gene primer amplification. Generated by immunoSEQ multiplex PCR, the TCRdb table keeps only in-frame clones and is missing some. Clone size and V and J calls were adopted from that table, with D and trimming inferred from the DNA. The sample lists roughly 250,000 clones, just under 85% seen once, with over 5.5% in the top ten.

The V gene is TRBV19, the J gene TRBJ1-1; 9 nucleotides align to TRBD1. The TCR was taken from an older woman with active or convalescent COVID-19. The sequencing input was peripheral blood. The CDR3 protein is CASSMTGGGTEAFF. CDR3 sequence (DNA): TGTGCCAGTAGTATGACAGGGGGGGGCACTGAAGCTTTCTTT. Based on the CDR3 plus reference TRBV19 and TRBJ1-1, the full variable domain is DGGITQSPKYLFRKEGQNVTLSCEQNLNHDAMYWYRQDPGQGLRLIYYSQIVNDFQKGDIAEGYSVSREKKESFPLTVTSAQKNPTAFYLCASSMTGGGTEAFFGQGTRLTVV.